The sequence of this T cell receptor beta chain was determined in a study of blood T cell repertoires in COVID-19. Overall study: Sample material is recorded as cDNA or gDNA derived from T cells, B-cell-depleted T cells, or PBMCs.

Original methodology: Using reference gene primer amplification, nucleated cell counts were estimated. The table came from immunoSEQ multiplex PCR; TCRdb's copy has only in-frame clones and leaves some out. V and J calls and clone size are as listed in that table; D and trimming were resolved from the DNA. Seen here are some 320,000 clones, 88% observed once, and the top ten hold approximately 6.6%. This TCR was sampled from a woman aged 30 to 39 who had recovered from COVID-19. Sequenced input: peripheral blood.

CDR3 in DNA: TGTGCCAGCAGTGAGAGGCGGAGCAATCAGCCCCAGCATTTT. Translation gives CASSERRSNQPQHF. V usage is TRBV6-1 and J usage is TRBJ1-5, with D unresolved. The CDR3 spans 14 residues. V lost 3 bases and J 1 base, leaving 7 bases between the germline ends. Per the germline V gene, CDR1 is MNHNS and CDR2 is SASEGT.